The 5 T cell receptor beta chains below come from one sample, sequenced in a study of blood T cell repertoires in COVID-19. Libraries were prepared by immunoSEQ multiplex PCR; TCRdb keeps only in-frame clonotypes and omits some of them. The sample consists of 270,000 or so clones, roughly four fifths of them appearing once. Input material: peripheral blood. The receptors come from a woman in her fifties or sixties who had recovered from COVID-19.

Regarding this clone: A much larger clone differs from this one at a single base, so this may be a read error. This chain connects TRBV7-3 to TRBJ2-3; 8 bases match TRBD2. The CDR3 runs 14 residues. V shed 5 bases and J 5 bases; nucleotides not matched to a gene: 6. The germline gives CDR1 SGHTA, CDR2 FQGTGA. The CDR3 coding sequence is TGTGCCAGCAGCCCCGGGACTAGTGGAGATACGCAGTATTTT. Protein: CASSPGTSGDTQYF. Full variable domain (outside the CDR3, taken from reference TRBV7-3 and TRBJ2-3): GAGVSQTPSNKVTEKGKYVELRCDPISGHTALYWYRQSLGQGPEFLIYFQGTGAADDSGLPNDRFFAVRPEGSVSTLKIQRTERGDSAVYLCASSPGTSGDTQYFGPGTRLTVL.

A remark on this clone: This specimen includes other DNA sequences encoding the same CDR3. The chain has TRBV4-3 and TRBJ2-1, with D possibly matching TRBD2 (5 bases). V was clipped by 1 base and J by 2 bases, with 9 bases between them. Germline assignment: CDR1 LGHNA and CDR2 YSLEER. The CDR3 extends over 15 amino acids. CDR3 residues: CASSQGEGAYNEQFF. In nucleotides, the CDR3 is TGCGCCAGCAGCCAAGGTGAGGGAGCCTACAATGAGCAGTTCTTC.

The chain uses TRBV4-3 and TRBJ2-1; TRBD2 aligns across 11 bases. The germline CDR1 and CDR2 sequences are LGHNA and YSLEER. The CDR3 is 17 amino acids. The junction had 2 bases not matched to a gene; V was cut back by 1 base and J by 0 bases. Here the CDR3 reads CASSQGTSGSSYNEQFF. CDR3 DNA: TGCGCCAGCAGCCAAGGCACTAGCGGGAGCTCCTACAATGAGCAGTTCTTC.

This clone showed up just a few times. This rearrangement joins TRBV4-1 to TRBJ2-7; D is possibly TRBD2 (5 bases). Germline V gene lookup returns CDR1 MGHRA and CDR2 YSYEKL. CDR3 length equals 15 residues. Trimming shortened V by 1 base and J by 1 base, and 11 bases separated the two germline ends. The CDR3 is CASSQVVDLSYEQYF. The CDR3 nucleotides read TGCGCCAGCAGCCAAGTTGTGGACTTATCCTACGAGCAGTACTTC.

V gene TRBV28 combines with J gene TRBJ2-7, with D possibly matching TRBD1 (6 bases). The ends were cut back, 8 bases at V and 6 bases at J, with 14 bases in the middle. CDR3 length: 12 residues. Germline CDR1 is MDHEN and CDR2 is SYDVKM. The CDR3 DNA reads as TGTGCCAGCGTCCGGAGCAGGGGCGAGCAGTACTTC. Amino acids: CASVRSRGEQYF.